This record looks at one T cell receptor (beta chain) sequence and its context. The record originates from a study of cytomegalovirus exposure and HLA in healthy donors. Study-level background: About 200 million T cells yielded roughly 100 million unique TCR beta sequences, as an earlier analysis found.

PCR was performed using 60 Vbeta and 13 Jbeta primers. Some clones are missing from TCRdb's copy, which holds only in-frame ones; the method was immunoSEQ multiplex PCR. The sample yields about 190,000 clones, roughly 73% seen once. V lost 5 bases, J lost 4 bases, and 14 bases lay in between. Germline lookup yields CDR1 SGHTA and CDR2 FQGTGA. The CDR3 length is 14 residues. The sequencing sample was made of PBMCs. The chain combines TRBV7-3 with TRBJ1-1; maybe TRBD1 (5 bases). The sequence derives from a woman aged 25 to 39 in good health and CMV-seropositive. The CDR3 protein is CASSTQGSGTEAFF. In nucleotides, the CDR3 is TGTGCCAGCAGCACCCAGGGATCGGGCACTGAAGCTTTCTTT.